The rows below give T cell receptor beta chains drawn from one sample of a study of blood T cells in healthy people across ages. One entry per CDR3 protein results from TCRdb running MiXCR on the 5' RACE reads. The sample holds fewer than 950,000 distinct CDR3 sequences, roughly 50% seen once. The material sequenced was blood. The receptors derive from a man older than 75 in good health. CDR3s include the opening cysteine and the closing phenylalanine or tryptophan. D genes are given only for firm matches. Size tells how often a clone was seen (once, few, many) or the class of an expanded clone, and some rows leave it out.

>NA|TRBJ2-1|NA|TRBV5-1
CASSFGRGDEQFF
TGCGCCAGCAGCTTCGGCAGGGGCGATGAGCAGTTCTTC
>few|TRBJ2-3|NA|TRBV6-5
CASSMVLTDTQYF
TGTGCCAGCAGTATGGTCCTCACAGATACGCAGTATTTT
>few|TRBJ2-7|TRBD2|TRBV29-1
CSVVTSGDEQYF
TGCAGCGTTGTGACTAGCGGGGACGAGCAGTACTTC
>many|TRBJ2-7|NA|TRBV3-1
CASSQPGFFYEQYF
TGTGCCAGCAGCCAACCGGGGTTCTTCTACGAGCAGTACTTC
>NA|TRBJ1-1|NA|TRBV12-3/TRBV12-4
CASSLMAGGTEAFF
TGTGCCAGCAGTTTAATGGCCGGGGGCACTGAAGCTTTCTTT
>NA|TRBJ1-1|NA|TRBV6-6
CASSPAVPEAFF
TGTGCCAGCTCGCCTGCGGTACCTGAAGCTTTCTTT
>many|TRBJ2-4|TRBD1|TRBV28
CASGIPGQGLRIQYF
TGTGCCAGCGGGATACCGGGACAGGGGCTTCGGATTCAGTACTTC
>NA|TRBJ2-7|TRBD2|TRBV3-1
CASSQAHLGGNEQYF
TGTGCCAGCAGCCAAGCTCATCTCGGGGGGAATGAGCAGTACTTC
>many|TRBJ1-2|NA|TRBV28
CASSSPRVRGGGYTF
TGTGCCAGCAGCTCCCCCCGGGTAAGAGGCGGTGGCTACACCTTC
>NA|TRBJ1-1|NA|TRBV14
CASSRDAGTAEAFF
TGTGCCAGCAGCCGGGACGCCGGGACTGCGGAAGCTTTCTTT
>NA|TRBJ1-6|TRBD1|TRBV6-5
CASSYADPGQSNSPLHF
TGTGCCAGCAGTTATGCCGATCCGGGACAGTCCAATTCACCCCTCCACTTT
>NA|TRBJ1-4|TRBD1|TRBV12-3/TRBV12-4
CTSRQGGRGEKLFF
TGTACCAGCAGGCAGGGGGGAAGAGGTGAAAAACTGTTTTTT
>once|TRBJ2-7|NA|TRBV18
CASSRLDRSYEQYF
TGTGCCAGCTCACGACTGGACAGATCTTACGAGCAGTACTTC
>few|TRBJ2-5|TRBD2|TRBV25-1
CASSDILGGRRETQYF
TGTGCCAGCAGTGATATACTCGGCGGGAGGAGAGAGACCCAGTACTTC
>NA|TRBJ2-1|NA|TRBV2
CASSDSLWQFF
TGTGCCAGCAGTGATAGTCTCTGGCAGTTCTTC
>NA|TRBJ2-1|TRBD2|TRBV11-2
CASSLMAGATGYNEQFF
TGTGCCAGCAGCTTGATGGCGGGAGCGACCGGCTACAATGAGCAGTTCTTC
>NA|TRBJ2-1|TRBD2|TRBV27
CATRAAGGPYEQFF
TGTGCCACCAGAGCGGCGGGAGGGCCCTATGAGCAGTTCTTC
>NA|TRBJ2-1|TRBD2|TRBV3-1
CASSRLAGGSKQFF
TGTGCCAGCAGCCGACTAGCGGGAGGTTCTAAGCAGTTCTTC
>NA|TRBJ2-1|NA|TRBV10-3
CAISPRGDLYNEQFF
TGTGCCATCAGCCCTCGAGGGGACCTCTACAATGAGCAGTTCTTC
>NA|TRBJ2-2|NA|TRBV7-7
CASSPGNANTGELFF
TGTGCTAGCAGTCCAGGGAACGCGAACACCGGGGAGCTGTTTTTT
>NA|TRBJ2-2|NA|TRBV7-2
CASSPTGSPFGGELFF
TGTGCCAGCAGCCCCACCGGGTCCCCCTTTGGCGGGGAGCTGTTTTTT
>NA|TRBJ2-7|TRBD1|TRBV2
CASSAGGYFEQYF
TGTGCCAGCAGTGCAGGGGGCTATTTCGAGCAGTACTTC
>NA|TRBJ2-7|NA|TRBV20-1
CSAQPWTAGVYEQYF
TGCAGTGCTCAACCCTGGACCGCGGGTGTGTACGAGCAGTACTTC
>NA|TRBJ1-2|TRBD1|TRBV29-1
CSVVGTGALYGYTF
TGCAGCGTTGTCGGGACAGGGGCCCTCTATGGCTACACCTTC
>NA|TRBJ2-1|TRBD2|TRBV9
CASSVTSGNYNEQFF
TGTGCCAGCAGCGTGACTAGCGGGAACTACAATGAGCAGTTCTTC
>NA|TRBJ2-7|TRBD2|TRBV3-1
CASSQGSRTSGTEQYF
TGTGCCAGCAGCCAAGGTAGTAGGACTAGCGGAACCGAGCAGTACTTC